These 27 T cell receptor beta chains were sequenced from one sample in a study of T cell repertoires in cytomegalovirus infection. TCRdb redid the calling of the reads with MiXCR, one entry per CDR3 protein. The table records about 180,000 distinct CDR3 sequences, roughly an eighth of them present only once. Sample: PBMCs. These receptors all stem from a human donor in good health (CMV status not recorded). Some clones in this sample may be carry-over from other donors' samples.

This clonotype has ten or more counts. This chain links TRBV28 with TRBJ2-7, with D possibly matching TRBD2 (5 bases). Trimming cost V 5 bases and J 3 bases, with 20 bases left between them. Germline CDR1 MDHEN, CDR2 SYDVKM. The CDR3 is 16 amino acids. This chain's CDR3 is CASSSSWDLGDYEQYF. The DNA of the CDR3 is TGTGCCAGCAGTAGTAGTTGGGATCTCGGGGACTACGAGCAGTACTTC.

This clonotype was counted at least ten times. The rearrangement joins TRBV10-3 to TRBJ2-7; D call uncertain. This CDR3 has 11 amino acids. CDR1 and CDR2 (germline): ENHRY, SYGVKD. Trimming left V 3 bases short and J 4 bases short, with 4 bases between. The chain's CDR3 is CAISDGYEQYF. CDR3 bases: TGTGCCATCAGTGACGGGTACGAGCAGTACTTC.

The chain carries TRBV28 and TRBJ1-1; maybe TRBD1 (6 bases). CDR1 is MDHEN, CDR2 SYDVKM, per germline. V shed 6 bases and J shed 0 bases, with 14 bases lying between them. The CDR3 has 15 residues. DNA for the CDR3: TGTGCCAGCAGACACAGGGAAAGGGTGAACACTGAAGCTTTCTTT. Translation: CASRHRERVNTEAFF.

Points on this clonotype: A much larger clone differs by one base, so this may be a read error. This chain joins TRBV11-2 and TRBJ2-1, with TRBD2 matching 8 bases. Germline-derived CDR1 and CDR2 are SGHAT and FQNNGV. The CDR3 runs to 20 residues. In DNA form, the CDR3 reads TGTGCCATCAGCTTAGGGAGGGTACTAGCGGCAATGAGCTCCTACAATGAGCAGTTCTTC. It yields the protein CAISLGRVLAAMSSYNEQFF.

The gene calls are TRBV19 and TRBJ1-2; D gene ambiguous. V lost 5 bases and J 0 bases, leaving 7 bases between the germline ends. Germline CDR1 is LNHDA and CDR2 is SQIVND (reference sequence). The length of the CDR3 is 13 residues. The CDR3 spells CASSQNSNYGYTF. DNA of the CDR3: TGTGCCAGTAGTCAAAATTCTAACTATGGCTACACCTTC.

This clonotype was recorded many times. The chain is built from TRBV7-2 and TRBJ1-3; 9 bases map to TRBD1. Germline CDR1 is SGHTA and CDR2 is FQGNSA. This CDR3 has 18 residues. Trimming at V came to 6 bases and at J to 3 bases, leaving 15 bases not matched to a gene. The chain's CDR3 is CASRPGGTGISHGNTIYF. The DNA of the CDR3 is TGTGCCAGCAGACCGGGCGGGACAGGGATCTCCCATGGAAACACCATATATTTT.

This clonotype appeared many times. V usage is TRBV11-3 and J usage is TRBJ1-5; D is perhaps TRBD1 (5 bases). Germline loops: CDR1 SGHNT, CDR2 YENEEA. Trimming pared 0 bases from V and 2 bases from J, leaving 11 bases between. This CDR3 is built from 16 residues. The CDR3 DNA is TGTGCCAGCAGCTTAGATAAGGGGTTCGGCAATCAGCCCCAGCATTTT. It specifies CASSLDKGFGNQPQHF.

This rearrangement joins TRBV7-3 to TRBJ2-7, with D possibly matching TRBD1 (5 bases). CDR1 SGHTA and CDR2 FQGTGA come from the germline V gene. The CDR3 contains 12 residues. V lost 5 bases to trimming and J lost 4 bases, with 9 bases between them. The CDR3 nucleotides read TGTGCCAGCAGCGGCAGGGATTACGAGCAGTACTTC. Translated: CASSGRDYEQYF.

Turning to this clonotype: With a much larger clone just one base away, this may be a read error. V usage is TRBV28 and J usage is TRBJ1-1; 8 positions match TRBD1. The J segment lost 4 bases and the V segment lost 3 bases, leaving 10 bases of the junction unmatched. The germline CDR1 and CDR2 sequences are MDHEN and SYDVKM. The CDR3 runs to 16 residues. CDR3 amino acids: CASSFGAGGAGTEAFF. The CDR3 DNA reads TGTGCCAGCAGTTTCGGGGCAGGGGGCGCGGGCACTGAAGCTTTCTTT.

This chain joins TRBV20-1 and TRBJ2-3; 10 bases align to TRBD1. The V and J ends lost 6 bases and 2 bases, in that order; junction bases with no gene match: 5. The CDR3 runs 14 residues. Germline lookup yields CDR1 DFQATT and CDR2 SNEGSKA (reference sequence). Here the CDR3 reads CSARDRGITDTQYF. The CDR3 DNA sequence: TGCAGTGCCCGGGACAGGGGTATCACAGATACGCAGTATTTT.

This clonotype appeared a few times. The chain recombines TRBV28 with TRBJ1-5; no clear D. V was cut by 1 base and J by 6 bases, with 10 bases left in between. There are 14 residues in the CDR3. Germline CDR1 MDHEN, CDR2 SYDVKM. The CDR3 here is CASSLYPGSQPQHF. In DNA, the CDR3 is TGTGCCAGCAGTTTATATCCGGGTAGTCAGCCCCAGCATTTT.

In its sample, this clonotype was seen many times. The gene calls are TRBV7-2 and TRBJ1-5; the match to TRBD1 covers 8 bases. CDR1 and CDR2 (germline): SGHTA, FQGNSA. The CDR3 is 15 amino acids. V was clipped by 3 bases and J by 4 bases; unmatched bases: 5. The CDR3 loop is CASSFLQGENQPQHF. Here the CDR3 DNA reads TGTGCCAGCAGCTTCCTACAGGGGGAAAATCAGCCCCAGCATTTT.

This chain uses TRBV3-1 with TRBJ2-7; D may be TRBD2 (5 bases). Germline CDR1 reads LGHDT; CDR2 reads YNNKEL (reference sequence). This CDR3 comprises 13 residues. Trimming took off 2 bases at V and 6 bases at J, with 11 bases between the two ends. The CDR3 sequence: CASSQSGTGEQYF. The CDR3 coding sequence is TGTGCCAGCAGCCAAAGCGGCACCGGCGAGCAGTACTTC.

This clonotype showed up many times. The J gene is TRBJ1-4, the V gene TRBV12-3 or TRBV12-4, with D possibly matching TRBD1 (5 bases). V gave up 5 bases and J gave up 7 bases, with 14 bases separating them. The CDR3 is made up of 14 amino acids. CDR3 nucleotides: TGTGCCAGCAGTCCCCGGGGGGTTCGTGAAAAACTGTTTTTT. Translated, it gives CASSPRGVREKLFF.

V and J are TRBV6-6 and TRBJ2-7, with TRBD1 as a possible D gene (6 bases). The CDR3 runs 15 residues. CDR1 and CDR2 (germline): MNHNY, SVGAGI (reference sequence). V lost 7 bases and J 2 bases, leaving 18 bases between the germline ends. CDR3 DNA: TGTGCCAGCACCCCCGTTGGGGGCCCCCCCTACGAGCAGTACTTC. It codes for CASTPVGGPPYEQYF.

In its sample, this clonotype was seen many times. The V and J genes are TRBV7-2 and TRBJ1-2; 9 positions match TRBD1. The V gene end was trimmed by 7 bases and the J gene end by 4 bases; junction bases not matched to a gene: 10. The CDR3 consists of 15 residues. Germline CDR1 SGHTA, CDR2 FQGNSA. For the CDR3, the DNA is TGTGCCAGCATCGAGTCCCGGGACAGGGCCTATGGCTACACCTTC. Residues: CASIESRDRAYGYTF.

This clonotype was seen a few times. The rearrangement joins TRBV15 to TRBJ2-7, with 9 nucleotides matching TRBD1. Germline-derived CDR1 and CDR2 are LNHNV and YYDKDF (reference sequence). The CDR3 is 17 amino acids. V lost 0 bases to trimming and J lost 1 base; unmatched junction nucleotides: 7. The CDR3 here is CATSREDDRGGSYEQYF. The CDR3 DNA sequence: TGTGCCACCAGCAGAGAGGACGACAGGGGGGGGTCCTACGAGCAGTACTTC.

This clonotype was detected ten times or more. The V gene is TRBV10-2, the J gene TRBJ1-2, with D possibly being TRBD1 (6 bases). The CDR3 spans 14 residues. The V gene lost 6 bases and the J gene lost 2 bases, with 13 bases spanning the gap. Germline lookup yields CDR1 WSHSY and CDR2 SAAADI. The CDR3 coding sequence is TGCGCCAGCAGAAAAGGACAGTTGAACTATGGCTACACCTTC. The encoded protein is CASRKGQLNYGYTF.

In this sample, this clonotype turned up many times. This rearrangement joins TRBV5-1 to TRBJ2-3; 7 positions match TRBD2. The CDR3 is made up of 15 amino acids. From germline, CDR1 is SGHRS and CDR2 YFSETQ. J gave up 5 bases and V 1 base, and 7 bases lay outside the gene matches. As DNA, the CDR3 is TGCGCCAGCAGCTTGCGGCGGGAGCAGGTAGATACGCAGTATTTT. This encodes CASSLRREQVDTQYF.

This chain links TRBV5-6 with TRBJ1-6; tentatively, D is TRBD1 (6 bases). In germline, CDR1 is SGHDT, CDR2 YYEEEE. The CDR3 is made up of 14 amino acids. V lost 5 bases and J 5 bases, leaving 11 bases between the germline ends. The CDR3 DNA reads as TGTGCCAGCAGACAGGGAGATAATAATTCACCCCTCCACTTT. Amino acid sequence: CASRQGDNNSPLHF. The full variable domain, in which reference TRBV5-6 and TRBJ1-6 provide the parts outside the CDR3, is DAGVTQSPTHLIKTRGQQVTLRCSPKSGHDTVSWYQQALGQGPQFIFQYYEEEERQRGNFPDRFSGHQFPNYSSELNVNALLLGDSALYLCASRQGDNNSPLHFGNGTRLTVT.

This rearrangement joins TRBV12-3 or TRBV12-4 to TRBJ1-1; D might be TRBD1 (5 bases). Trimming pared 6 bases from V and 4 bases from J, leaving 15 bases between. CDR3 length: 14 amino acids. The CDR3 loop reads CASRSREPTTEAFF. The CDR3 DNA reads as TGTGCCAGCAGATCCAGGGAGCCGACCACTGAAGCTTTCTTT.

In its sample, this clonotype was seen many times. The V and J genes are TRBV7-2 and TRBJ2-1; D unclear. Germline CDR1 reads SGHTA; CDR2 reads FQGNSA. Trimming took off 4 bases at V and 0 bases at J, with 7 bases between the two ends. There are 14 residues in the CDR3. CDR3 amino acids: CASSSPPSYNEQFF. The CDR3 DNA reads TGTGCCAGCAGCTCCCCCCCCTCCTACAATGAGCAGTTCTTC.

This clonotype occurred many times. This rearrangement joins TRBV6-1 to TRBJ2-1; 7 positions agree with TRBD2. The germline V gene has CDR1 MNHNS and CDR2 SASEGT. The CDR3 consists of 15 residues. J was trimmed by 5 bases and V by 5 bases; bases with no gene match: 9. The CDR3 reads CASSPGGGVDNEQFF. CDR3 coding DNA: TGTGCCAGCAGTCCGGGAGGTGGAGTGGACAATGAGCAGTTCTTC.

This clonotype was seen only a few times. The chain joins TRBV7-2 to TRBJ1-1, with a weak D call TRBD1 (5 bases). Germline V gene lookup returns CDR1 SGHTA and CDR2 FQGNSA. V lost 2 bases, J lost 7 bases, and 11 bases lay in between. CDR3 length equals 13 residues. The CDR3 sequence is CASSLIREGEAFF. For the CDR3, the DNA is TGTGCCAGCAGCTTAATCAGGGAGGGTGAAGCTTTCTTT.

There are many counts of this clonotype. This chain connects TRBV25-1 to TRBJ2-7; D is perhaps TRBD1 or TRBD2 (5 bases each). Trimming shortened V by 1 base and J by 5 bases, and 15 bases separated the two germline ends. Germline CDR1 reads MGHDK; CDR2 reads SYGVNS. The CDR3 extends over 15 amino acids. The CDR3 DNA reads TGTGCCAGCAGTGAATGGGGACCGGTTGCCGACGAGCAGTACTTC. The encoded protein is CASSEWGPVADEQYF.

This clonotype was picked up many times. The chain has TRBV28 and TRBJ1-2; D gene uncertain. Trimming cost V 6 bases and J 2 bases, with 7 bases left between them. CDR3 length: 12 amino acids. Germline CDR1 reads MDHEN; CDR2 reads SYDVKM. The CDR3 DNA is TGTGCCAGCAGGTCCCTAAACTATGGCTACACCTTC. Translated, it gives CASRSLNYGYTF.

As DNA, the CDR3 is TGTGCCACCCAGGGGTCAGGACAGGGGAGCAATGAGCAGTTCTTC. This sequence encodes CATQGSGQGSNEQFF. V gene TRBV28 combines with J gene TRBJ2-1, with TRBD1 matching 9 bases. The CDR3 covers 15 residues. Germline V gene data show CDR1 as MDHEN and CDR2 as SYDVKM. Trimming cost V 10 bases and J 6 bases; bases outside gene matches: 13.